The source of this TCR beta chain is a study of shared clonotypes between healthy human individuals. Findings and caveats of the study: Depth of sequencing was expected to influence donor clonotype sharing.

Turning to this clone: Its antigen remains unidentified.

CD45RO-negative, CCR7-selected cells formed the naive CD8 fraction, which excluded terminally differentiated effector memory CD45RA+ cells. The V gene end was trimmed by 1 base and the J gene end by 3 bases; junction bases not matched to a gene: 4. Germline V gene data show CDR1 as SNHLY and CDR2 as FYNNEI. The CDR3 length is 16 residues. Sequencing was performed with immunoSEQ multiplex PCR; in TCRdb, only in-frame clones are kept and a portion is missing. The sample records about 2.1 million clones, about 92% being singletons. Sequenced sample: naive CD8+ T cells from PBMCs. This chain links TRBV2 with TRBJ2-1; 9 bases match TRBD2. The receptor's source is a man between 18 and 29 years old in good health. Some clones in this sample may be carry-over from other donors' samples. CDR3 sequence: CASSEEAGGGYNEQFF. The CDR3 DNA sequence: TGTGCCAGCAGTGAAGAAGCGGGAGGTGGCTACAATGAGCAGTTCTTC.